Shown below are 14 T cell receptor beta chains from a single sample sequenced in a study of cytomegalovirus exposure and HLA in healthy donors. 60 Vbeta and 13 Jbeta primers were used in PCR. Clones were sequenced by immunoSEQ multiplex PCR, and TCRdb holds only the in-frame ones, with some missing. The profile shows hundreds of thousands of clones, roughly 80% of them singletons. The sample comprised PBMCs. The origin of the receptors is a man aged 40-50 years in good health and CMV-seropositive.

V and J are TRBV27 and TRBJ2-7, with 9 bases lining up with TRBD1. With V trimmed by 6 bases and J by 3 bases, 9 bases remained unmatched. The CDR3 sequence is 15 residues long. Germline lookup yields CDR1 MNHEY and CDR2 SMNVEV (reference sequence). The CDR3, as DNA: TGTGCCAGCAGGTTGGGGACAGGGAGATACTACGAGCAGTACTTC. This sequence encodes CASRLGTGRYYEQYF.

The V call is TRBV7-6, the J call TRBJ2-7, with 7 bases matching TRBD1. The CDR3 runs 18 residues. The germline V gene has CDR1 SGHVS and CDR2 FNYEAQ. After removal of 1 base from V and 2 bases from J, the junction contained 14 bases not matched to a gene. CDR3 in amino acids: CASSLVHQGVYPPYEQYF. The CDR3 region has the DNA TGTGCCAGCAGCTTAGTCCACCAGGGGGTTTATCCTCCCTACGAGCAGTACTTC.

This sequence joins TRBV4-2 and TRBJ2-3; 8 nucleotides agree with TRBD2. Trimming removed 8 bases from V and 2 bases from J; junction bases left unmatched: 6. The CDR3 contains 14 residues. Germline CDR1 reads LGHNA; CDR2 reads YNFKEQ. This CDR3 reads CASSGGGVTDTQYF. The DNA of the CDR3 is TGTGCCAGCTCCGGGGGGGGCGTCACAGATACGCAGTATTTT.

CDR3 nucleotides: TGTGCCAGCAGCTTGGTAGCGCTAGCGGGAGGAGTCACCGGGGAGCTGTTTTTT. Protein: CASSLVALAGGVTGELFF. V gene TRBV5-4 combines with J gene TRBJ2-2; 11 bases match TRBD2. This CDR3 has 18 residues. Germline-derived CDR1 and CDR2 are SGHNT and YYREEE (reference sequence). V was pared by 0 bases and J by 4 bases, with 8 bases of the junction left unmatched.

The chain combines TRBV28 with TRBJ1-5; D not certain. Germline values: CDR1 MDHEN, CDR2 SYDVKM. This CDR3 has 13 amino acids. The germline V and J ends were trimmed by 5 bases and 5 bases, with 10 bases remaining between them. The CDR3 loop reads CASSLARDQPQHF. In DNA form, the CDR3 reads TGTGCCAGCAGTCTCGCCCGGGATCAGCCCCAGCATTTT.

This rearrangement joins TRBV29-1 to TRBJ2-7; no reliable D call. This CDR3 region has 12 residues. CDR1 SQVTM and CDR2 ANQGSEA come from the germline V gene. Between the trimmed V and J ends, which lost 5 bases and 2 bases, there was a span of 10 bases. The CDR3 sequence is CSVLGSTYEQYV. In nucleotides, the CDR3 is TGCAGCGTTTTGGGCAGCACCTACGAGCAGTACGTC.

J is TRBJ2-1 and V is TRBV7-2, with 8 bases matching TRBD2. V dropped 6 bases and J dropped 4; count of bases not matched to a gene: 8. The CDR3 is 15 amino acids. The germline CDR1 and CDR2 sequences are SGHTA and FQGNSA. The CDR3 reads CASRPAGVAYNEQFF. CDR3 nucleotides: TGTGCCAGCAGACCAGCGGGAGTCGCATACAATGAGCAGTTCTTC.

This clone was found a few times. The chain combines TRBV5-4 with TRBJ2-5; the match to TRBD2 covers 7 bases. The CDR3 runs 14 residues. Germline CDR1 is SGHNT and CDR2 is YYREEE (reference sequence). V was pared by 0 bases and J by 7 bases, with 6 bases of the junction left unmatched. This CDR3 reads CASSLGGGAGTQYF. The CDR3 DNA sequence: TGTGCCAGCAGCTTGGGCGGGGGAGCGGGGACCCAGTACTTC.

This chain joins TRBV29-1 and TRBJ2-7, with D possibly TRBD2 on 6 matching bases. With 4 bases removed from V and 0 bases from J, the gap between germline ends came to 13 bases. Germline CDR1 is SQVTM and CDR2 is ANQGSEA. This CDR3 spans 14 amino acids. CDR3: CSVVGGKSSYEQYF. Here the CDR3 DNA reads TGCAGCGTTGTAGGCGGGAAGAGCTCCTACGAGCAGTACTTC.

The CDR3 nucleotides are TGTGCCAGCAGCTTAGCGAGAAGCTCCTACAATGAGCAGTTCTTC. This translates into CASSLARSSYNEQFF. The chain carries TRBV27 and TRBJ2-1; a possible D gene is TRBD2 (5 bases). The CDR3 sequence is 15 residues long. The V end was cut by 6 bases, the J end by 0 bases, with 12 bases between. The germline V gene has CDR1 MNHEY and CDR2 SMNVEV (reference sequence).

This chain uses TRBV10-2 with TRBJ2-5; D is perhaps TRBD1 (5 bases). In germline, CDR1 is WSHSY, CDR2 SAAADI. The V and J ends lost 2 bases and 4 bases respectively, with 11 bases between them. CDR3 length: 14 residues. DNA for the CDR3: TGCGCCAGCAGTGAGGAACCAGGGATAGAGACCCAGTACTTC. Translated, it gives CASSEEPGIETQYF.

Comments on this clone: Additional DNA sequences in this sample encode the identical CDR3. The CDR3 nucleotides are TGTGCCAGCAGTGAATGGACAGGGGGGAATCAGCCCCAGCATTTT. Protein sequence: CASSEWTGGNQPQHF. The gene calls are TRBV2 and TRBJ1-5; 10 bases fit TRBD1. V lost 2 bases to trimming and J lost 4 bases; unmatched junction nucleotides: 2. CDR1 and CDR2 (germline): SNHLY, FYNNEI. The CDR3 totals 15 residues.

V and J are TRBV9 and TRBJ2-1; possible D gene TRBD1, 6 bases. V was pared by 3 bases and J by 6 bases, with 10 bases between. CDR1 and CDR2 (germline): SGDLS, YYNGEE. CDR3 length: 13 amino acids. CDR3 residues: CASSDRVSNEQFF. In nucleotides, the CDR3 is TGTGCCAGCAGCGACAGGGTAAGCAATGAGCAGTTCTTC.

This clone was seen once. The genes are TRBV10-3 and TRBJ1-1, with D tentatively TRBD1 (5 bases). Germline V gene data show CDR1 as ENHRY and CDR2 as SYGVKD. The CDR3 runs 13 residues. The V and J ends lost 4 bases and 1 base respectively, with 7 bases between them. The CDR3 coding sequence is TGTGCCATCAGTGGCGACAGGAACACTGAAGCTTTCTTT. This codes for CAISGDRNTEAFF.